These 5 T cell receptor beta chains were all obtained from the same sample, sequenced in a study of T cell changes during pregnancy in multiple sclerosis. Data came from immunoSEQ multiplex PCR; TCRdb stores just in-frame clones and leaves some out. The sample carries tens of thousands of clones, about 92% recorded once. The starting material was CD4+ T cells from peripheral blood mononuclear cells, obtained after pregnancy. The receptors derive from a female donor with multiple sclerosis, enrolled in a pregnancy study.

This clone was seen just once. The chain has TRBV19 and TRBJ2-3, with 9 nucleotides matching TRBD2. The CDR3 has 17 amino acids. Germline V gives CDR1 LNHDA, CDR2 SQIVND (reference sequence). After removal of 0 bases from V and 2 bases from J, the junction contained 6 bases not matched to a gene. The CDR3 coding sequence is TGTGCCAGTAGTATAGATCCCGGCGGGGGGGCCACAGATACGCAGTATTTT. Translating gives CASSIDPGGGATDTQYF.

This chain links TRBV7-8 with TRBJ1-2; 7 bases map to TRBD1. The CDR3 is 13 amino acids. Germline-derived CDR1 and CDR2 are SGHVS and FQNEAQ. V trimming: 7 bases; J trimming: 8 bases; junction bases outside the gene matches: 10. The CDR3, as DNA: TGTGCCAGCACCCCAGACAGGGCTCTCGGCTACACCTTC. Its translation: CASTPDRALGYTF.

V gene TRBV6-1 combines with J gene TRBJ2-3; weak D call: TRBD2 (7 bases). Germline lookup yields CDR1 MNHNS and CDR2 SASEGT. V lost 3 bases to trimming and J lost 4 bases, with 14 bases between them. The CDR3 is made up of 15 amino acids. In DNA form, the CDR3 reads TGTGCCAGCAGTGATCGGGGGGCCTATCCAGATACGCAGTATTTT. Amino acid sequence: CASSDRGAYPDTQYF.

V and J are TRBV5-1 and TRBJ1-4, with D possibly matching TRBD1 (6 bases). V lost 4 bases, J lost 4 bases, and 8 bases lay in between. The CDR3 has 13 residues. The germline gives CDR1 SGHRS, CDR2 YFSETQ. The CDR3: CASSSRGNEKLFF. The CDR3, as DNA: TGCGCCAGCAGCAGCAGGGGTAATGAAAAACTGTTTTTT.

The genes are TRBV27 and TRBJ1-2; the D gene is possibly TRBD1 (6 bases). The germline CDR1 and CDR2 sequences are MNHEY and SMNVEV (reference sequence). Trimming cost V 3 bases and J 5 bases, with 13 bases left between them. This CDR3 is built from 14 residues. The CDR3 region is CASSFSGVGYGYTF. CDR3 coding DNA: TGTGCCAGCAGTTTCTCAGGGGTGGGGTATGGCTACACCTTC.